The 10 T cell receptor beta chains below all came from one sample that was sequenced in a study of cytomegalovirus exposure and HLA in healthy donors (TCRdb year 2017). Library creation used the immunoSEQ multiplex PCR assay. For the multiplex PCR, a mixture combining 60 forward primers for TCR Vbeta segments and 13 reverse primers for TCR Jbeta segments was used. Not all clones reach the TCRdb copy of this immuneACCESS table, which keeps in-frame sequences only. Checked studies attribute under half of the gap to unresolved V genes and leave the rest unexplained. The data table for this sample lists about 160,000 clones. The top ten constitute roughly 2% of the sample. The sample taken for sequencing was PBMCs. The receptors shown here come from a young man in good health and CMV-seronegative.

The chain joins TRBV7-7 to TRBJ2-5; 8 positions match TRBD1. This CDR3 has 15 residues. V was clipped by 3 bases and J by 2 bases; unmatched bases: 5. In germline, CDR1 is SSHAT, CDR2 FNYEAQ (reference sequence). Here the CDR3 reads CASSLAGTGQETQYF. The CDR3 DNA sequence: TGTGCCAGCAGCTTGGCCGGGACAGGACAAGAGACCCAGTACTTC. Variable domain in full (rest from reference TRBV7-7 and TRBJ2-5): GAGVSQSPRYKVTKRGQDVTLRCDPISSHATLYWYQQALGQGPEFLTYFNYEAQPDKSGLPSDRFSAERPEGSISTLTIQRTEQRDSAMYRCASSLAGTGQETQYFGPGTRLLVL.

V and J are TRBV5-1 and TRBJ2-7; tentatively, D is TRBD2 (6 bases). CDR3 length: 15 amino acids. Per the germline V gene, CDR1 is SGHRS and CDR2 is YFSETQ. The V and J ends lost 7 bases and 0 bases respectively, with 17 bases between them. The CDR3 DNA reads TGCGCCAGCTCCCTCGATGGAGGGAGCTCCTACGAGCAGTACTTC. Encoded protein: CASSLDGGSSYEQYF.

The V and J genes are TRBV4-3 and TRBJ2-7, with 7 bases matching TRBD1. Germline-derived CDR1 and CDR2 are LGHNA and YSLEER. The V and J ends lost 0 bases and 6 bases, in that order; junction bases with no gene match: 5. The CDR3 is made up of 14 amino acids. In DNA, the CDR3 is TGCGCCAGCAGCCAAGAAAGGACAGGAGTCGAGCAGTACTTC. Protein product: CASSQERTGVEQYF.

The CDR3 DNA sequence: TGTGCCAGCAGCTTAGGGGGACAGGGTCGCTCTGGGGCCAACGTCCTGACTTTC. This encodes CASSLGGQGRSGANVLTF. The rearrangement links TRBV7-6 to TRBJ2-6, with TRBD1 identical over 9 bases. V shed 1 base and J 0 bases; nucleotides not matched to a gene: 4. Germline V gives CDR1 SGHVS, CDR2 FNYEAQ. The CDR3 sequence is 18 residues long.

The chain uses TRBV29-1 and TRBJ1-1; D not certain. This CDR3 comprises 13 residues. Germline CDR1 is SQVTM and CDR2 is ANQGSEA. The V end was cut by 0 bases, the J end by 4 bases, with 9 bases between. The CDR3: CSVEDGETTEAFF. CDR3 bases: TGCAGCGTTGAAGATGGGGAGACCACTGAAGCTTTCTTT.

The rearrangement joins TRBV19 to TRBJ1-1, with D perhaps matching TRBD1 (6 bases). Germline CDR1 LNHDA, CDR2 SQIVND (reference sequence). The V and J ends lost 7 bases and 4 bases respectively, with 13 bases between them. The CDR3 spans 13 residues. In DNA, the CDR3 is TGTGCCAGTACCCTTGGACAGTTCACTGAAGCTTTCTTT. Translated: CASTLGQFTEAFF.

The V call is TRBV14, the J call TRBJ2-7, with D hard to call. Germline V gene data show CDR1 as SGHDN and CDR2 as FVKESK. The CDR3 is 12 residues long. V was clipped by 5 bases and J by 2 bases, with 7 bases between them. The CDR3 DNA reads TGTGCCAGCAGCTATCTAGCCTACGAGCAGTACTTC. This sequence encodes CASSYLAYEQYF.

The genes are TRBV6-1 and TRBJ1-2, with 7 bases matching TRBD1. Germline trimming cut 1 base from V and 8 bases from J; bases unmatched to any gene: 7. CDR3 length equals 14 residues. In germline, CDR1 is MNHNS, CDR2 SASEGT. CDR3 region: CASSEGQGERGYTF. CDR3 nucleotide sequence: TGTGCCAGCAGTGAAGGACAGGGAGAAAGGGGCTACACCTTC.

The gene calls are TRBV9 and TRBJ1-3; TRBD1 matches 9 bases. The CDR3 consists of 17 residues. From germline, CDR1 is SGDLS and CDR2 YYNGEE. J was trimmed by 5 bases and V by 3 bases; bases with no gene match: 12. The CDR3 loop reads CASSGVSGQGYRNTIYF. The CDR3 coding sequence is TGTGCCAGCAGCGGTGTCTCGGGACAGGGTTACAGAAACACCATATATTTT. The whole variable domain, remainder taken from reference TRBV9 and TRBJ1-3, is DSGVTQTPKHLITATGQRVTLRCSPRSGDLSVYWYQQSLDQGLQFLIQYYNGEERAKGNILERFSAQQFPDLHSELNLSSLELGDSALYFCASSGVSGQGYRNTIYFGEGSWLTVV.

V and J are TRBV7-2 and TRBJ2-7, with D possibly TRBD1 on 5 matching bases. Trimming removed 3 bases at V and 1 base at J, with 10 bases between. The CDR3 length is 14 residues. Germline CDR1 SGHTA, CDR2 FQGNSA. CDR3 coding DNA: TGTGCCAGCAGCTTGGGGCCTCATTCCTACGAGCAGTACTTC. This gives the protein CASSLGPHSYEQYF.